This T cell receptor (beta chain) appears in the sequencing data of a study of T cell repertoires in cytomegalovirus infection. In the study overall: The authors relied on CMV epitopes, both recently identified HLA-C-restricted and well-studied HLA-B-restricted.

TCRdb passed the reads through MiXCR, listing each CDR3 protein once. The table includes about 830,000 distinct CDR3 sequences, approximately 29% detected once. Study-wide results and limits: Identification of carriers of CMV plus the relevant HLA was performed using cumulative public TCR beta family frequency.

This CDR3 is built from 15 residues. CDR1 LNHDA and CDR2 SQIVND come from the germline V gene (reference sequence). V was pared by 6 bases and J by 6 bases, with 18 bases between. On this clonotype: Its antigen is still unknown.

The sequence derives from a human donor in good health (CMV status not recorded). Some clones in this sample may be carry-over from other donors' samples. Sequenced material: cultured CD8+ T cells from PBMCs, taken from culture after CMV antigen stimulation. J is TRBJ2-1 and V is TRBV19; D might be TRBD1 (5 bases). The CDR3 sequence is CASSPVFGARNEQFF. DNA of the CDR3: TGTGCCAGTAGCCCAGTTTTTGGGGCACGCAATGAGCAGTTCTTC.